Listed below are T cell receptor beta chains from one sample, sequenced in a study of T cell responses to AZD1222 COVID-19 vaccine. Sequencing used immunoSEQ multiplex PCR; TCRdb keeps in-frame clones, though not all of them. The table has about 130,000 clones, roughly 88% seen once; the top ten hold 1% to 1.4%. The source material was peripheral blood, sampled 28 days after the second AZD1222 dose. The receptors shown here come from an adult who received the AZD1222 COVID-19 vaccine. Both conserved end residues are part of each CDR3. D genes are given only for firm matches. The size field is filled for only some rows; it gives once, few, many or a size class.

d_call: TRBD2; v_call: TRBV4-1; clone_size: .; j_call: TRBJ2-1; cdr3_aa: CASSHSGTSGGPNEQFF; cdr3_nt: TGCGCCAGCAGCCATTCCGGGACTAGCGGGGGACCCAATGAGCAGTTCTTC
d_call: TRBD1; v_call: TRBV7-3; clone_size: once; j_call: TRBJ2-3; cdr3_aa: CASSLDRITDTQYF; cdr3_nt: TGTGCCAGCAGCTTGGACAGGATCACAGATACGCAGTATTTT
d_call: .; v_call: TRBV30; clone_size: .; j_call: TRBJ1-2; cdr3_aa: CAWRKGGYTF; cdr3_nt: TGTGCCTGGAGAAAAGGTGGCTACACCTTC
d_call: TRBD1; v_call: TRBV28; clone_size: once; j_call: TRBJ1-4; cdr3_aa: CASSDRGQREKLFF; cdr3_nt: TGTGCCAGCAGTGACAGGGGGCAACGTGAAAAACTGTTTTTT
d_call: .; v_call: TRBV15; clone_size: .; j_call: TRBJ2-7; cdr3_aa: CATSRSDFALVEQYF; cdr3_nt: TGTGCCACCAGCAGGTCGGATTTTGCTCTAGTCGAGCAGTACTTC
d_call: .; v_call: TRBV7-6; clone_size: .; j_call: TRBJ2-6; cdr3_aa: CASSPREGQSSGANVLTF; cdr3_nt: TGTGCCAGCAGCCCTCGCGAGGGTCAGTCCTCTGGGGCCAACGTCCTGACTTTC
d_call: TRBD1; v_call: TRBV29-1; clone_size: few; j_call: TRBJ2-7; cdr3_aa: CSVEEGTGSDEQYF; cdr3_nt: TGCAGCGTTGAGGAAGGGACAGGGAGCGACGAGCAGTACTTC
d_call: .; v_call: TRBV6-5; clone_size: .; j_call: TRBJ2-7; cdr3_aa: CATASRSKVEQYF; cdr3_nt: TGTGCCACCGCCTCGCGGAGTAAAGTTGAGCAGTACTTC
d_call: .; v_call: TRBV12-3/TRBV12-4; clone_size: once; j_call: TRBJ2-7; cdr3_aa: CASSPETGYEQYF; cdr3_nt: TGTGCCAGCAGCCCCGAAACAGGCTACGAGCAGTACTTC
d_call: .; v_call: TRBV10-2; clone_size: .; j_call: TRBJ1-1; cdr3_aa: CASTGVQGKAFF; cdr3_nt: TGCGCCAGCACTGGCGTCCAGGGAAAAGCTTTCTTT
d_call: TRBD1; v_call: TRBV5-4; clone_size: .; j_call: TRBJ1-3; cdr3_aa: CASSGGGVSGNTIYF; cdr3_nt: TGTGCCAGCAGCGGAGGGGGCGTTTCTGGAAACACCATATATTTT
d_call: .; v_call: TRBV6-5; clone_size: .; j_call: TRBJ2-1; cdr3_aa: CASSYGDSPNEQFF; cdr3_nt: TGTGCCAGCAGTTATGGAGACAGCCCCAATGAGCAGTTCTTC
d_call: .; v_call: TRBV9; clone_size: once; j_call: TRBJ1-1; cdr3_aa: CASSARDTEAFF; cdr3_nt: TGTGCCAGCAGCGCCCGGGACACTGAAGCTTTCTTT
d_call: TRBD1; v_call: TRBV11-3; clone_size: .; j_call: TRBJ1-1; cdr3_aa: CASSLYQGGRTEAFF; cdr3_nt: TGTGCCAGCAGCTTATACCAGGGGGGTCGGACTGAAGCTTTCTTT
d_call: TRBD2; v_call: TRBV9; clone_size: .; j_call: TRBJ2-7; cdr3_aa: CASSAGLAGGIYEQYF; cdr3_nt: TGTGCCAGCAGCGCGGGACTAGCGGGAGGAATCTACGAGCAGTACTTC
d_call: .; v_call: TRBV7-3; clone_size: .; j_call: TRBJ1-1; cdr3_aa: CASSFTVNTEAFF; cdr3_nt: TGTGCCAGCAGCTTCACAGTGAACACTGAAGCTTTCTTT
d_call: .; v_call: TRBV20-1; clone_size: .; j_call: TRBJ2-7; cdr3_aa: CSARTSYEQYF; cdr3_nt: TGCAGTGCAAGGACCTCCTACGAGCAGTACTTC
d_call: TRBD2; v_call: TRBV19; clone_size: .; j_call: TRBJ2-1; cdr3_aa: CASSIGLSGLAGEFSYNEQFF; cdr3_nt: TGTGCCAGTAGTATAGGGCTTTCGGGCCTAGCGGGGGAATTTTCCTACAATGAGCAGTTCTTC
d_call: TRBD2; v_call: TRBV9; clone_size: .; j_call: TRBJ2-3; cdr3_aa: CASSGLAGVTDTQYF; cdr3_nt: TGTGCCAGCAGCGGACTAGCGGGAGTCACAGATACGCAGTATTTT
d_call: .; v_call: TRBV5-1; clone_size: .; j_call: TRBJ1-5; cdr3_aa: CASSLGYSNQPQHF; cdr3_nt: TGCGCCAGCAGCTTGGGTTATAGCAATCAGCCCCAGCATTTT
d_call: TRBD2; v_call: TRBV16; clone_size: .; j_call: TRBJ2-7; cdr3_aa: CASSPSGGPYEQYF; cdr3_nt: TGTGCCAGCAGCCCCTCGGGGGGGCCCTACGAGCAGTACTTC
d_call: .; v_call: TRBV4-1; clone_size: .; j_call: TRBJ2-2; cdr3_aa: CASSQLQGIHTGELFF; cdr3_nt: TGCGCCAGCAGCCAGCTTCAGGGGATTCACACCGGGGAGCTGTTTTTT
d_call: .; v_call: TRBV18; clone_size: .; j_call: TRBJ1-3; cdr3_aa: CASSPPITGKRLNTIYF; cdr3_nt: TGTGCCAGCTCACCCCCGATTACAGGGAAAAGGTTAAACACCATATATTTT
d_call: .; v_call: TRBV5-1; clone_size: .; j_call: TRBJ1-2; cdr3_aa: CASSLDGDGYGYTF; cdr3_nt: TGCGCCAGCAGCTTGGACGGGGACGGCTATGGCTACACCTTC
d_call: .; v_call: TRBV7-8; clone_size: once; j_call: TRBJ2-1; cdr3_aa: CASSSLGIRAGQFF; cdr3_nt: TGTGCCAGCAGCTCACTAGGGATCAGAGCTGGGCAGTTCTTC
d_call: .; v_call: TRBV7-9; clone_size: .; j_call: TRBJ1-4; cdr3_aa: CASSPPSQGLGKLFF; cdr3_nt: TGTGCCAGCAGCCCCCCATCCCAGGGGCTTGGAAAACTGTTTTTT
d_call: TRBD2; v_call: TRBV12-5; clone_size: .; j_call: TRBJ2-7; cdr3_aa: CASGLRTSGRGEYEQYF; cdr3_nt: TGTGCTAGTGGTTTGAGGACTAGCGGGAGGGGTGAGTACGAGCAGTACTTC
d_call: TRBD1; v_call: TRBV10-3; clone_size: .; j_call: TRBJ2-3; cdr3_aa: CAISVPRRWSGGMYTQYF; cdr3_nt: TGTGCCATCAGTGTCCCCCGTCGGTGGTCAGGGGGCATGTATACGCAGTATTTT
d_call: .; v_call: TRBV9; clone_size: .; j_call: TRBJ2-2; cdr3_aa: CASSTGRSGELFF; cdr3_nt: TGTGCCAGCAGCACCGGACGTTCTGGGGAGCTGTTTTTT
d_call: .; v_call: TRBV13; clone_size: .; j_call: TRBJ2-1; cdr3_aa: CASSSGSPLVYNEQFF; cdr3_nt: TGTGCCAGCAGCTCAGGTAGCCCCCTTGTCTACAATGAGCAGTTCTTC
d_call: .; v_call: TRBV28; clone_size: .; j_call: TRBJ2-7; cdr3_aa: CASSFGDPYEQYF; cdr3_nt: TGTGCCAGCAGTTTCGGGGATCCCTACGAGCAGTACTTC
d_call: .; v_call: TRBV5-5; clone_size: once; j_call: TRBJ2-5; cdr3_aa: CASSLPTLQETQYF; cdr3_nt: TGTGCCAGCAGCTTACCGACTTTACAAGAGACCCAGTACTTC
d_call: TRBD2; v_call: TRBV2; clone_size: .; j_call: TRBJ2-5; cdr3_aa: CASSEGSLAGGRETQYF; cdr3_nt: TGTGCCAGCAGTGAAGGGAGTCTAGCGGGAGGCCGAGAGACCCAGTACTTC
d_call: .; v_call: TRBV5-3; clone_size: .; j_call: TRBJ1-1; cdr3_aa: CAGLPGTEAFF; cdr3_nt: TGTGCCGGCCTCCCCGGTACTGAAGCTTTCTTT
d_call: .; v_call: TRBV9; clone_size: .; j_call: TRBJ2-1; cdr3_aa: CASSGSGAYNEQFF; cdr3_nt: TGTGCCAGCAGCGGTTCGGGGGCATACAATGAGCAGTTCTTC
d_call: .; v_call: TRBV28; clone_size: .; j_call: TRBJ1-5; cdr3_aa: CASSWGSNQPQHF; cdr3_nt: TGTGCCAGCAGTTGGGGTTCAAATCAGCCCCAGCATTTT
d_call: .; v_call: TRBV6-1; clone_size: .; j_call: TRBJ1-6; cdr3_aa: CASSDVDSSNSPLHF; cdr3_nt: TGTGCCAGCAGTGATGTGGACAGTAGTAATTCACCCCTCCACTTT
d_call: .; v_call: TRBV7-6; clone_size: .; j_call: TRBJ1-3; cdr3_aa: CASSLKAGNTIYF; cdr3_nt: TGTGCCAGCAGCTTAAAGGCTGGAAACACCATATATTTT
d_call: .; v_call: TRBV5-6; clone_size: few; j_call: TRBJ2-1; cdr3_aa: CASSLGSNEQFF; cdr3_nt: TGTGCCAGCAGCCTCGGATCGAATGAGCAGTTCTTC
d_call: TRBD1; v_call: TRBV12-5; clone_size: .; j_call: TRBJ1-3; cdr3_aa: CASGPDRVSGNTIYF; cdr3_nt: TGTGCTAGTGGTCCGGACAGGGTCTCTGGAAACACCATATATTTT
d_call: .; v_call: TRBV14; clone_size: .; j_call: TRBJ2-3; cdr3_aa: CASSQSTTQYF; cdr3_nt: TGTGCCAGCAGCCAATCCACAACGCAGTATTTT
d_call: TRBD2; v_call: TRBV15; clone_size: once; j_call: TRBJ2-7; cdr3_aa: CATSRLAGGDEQYF; cdr3_nt: TGTGCCACCAGTAGACTAGCGGGAGGGGACGAGCAGTACTTC
d_call: TRBD2; v_call: TRBV30; clone_size: once; j_call: TRBJ2-1; cdr3_aa: CAWSRGSSYNEQFF; cdr3_nt: TGTGCCTGGAGTCGCGGGAGCTCCTACAATGAGCAGTTCTTC
d_call: .; v_call: TRBV28; clone_size: once; j_call: TRBJ1-2; cdr3_aa: CASSTTGTGDDGYTF; cdr3_nt: TGTGCCAGCAGCACCACCGGGACTGGTGATGATGGCTACACCTTC
d_call: .; v_call: TRBV6-2/TRBV6-3; clone_size: .; j_call: TRBJ2-7; cdr3_aa: CASSYFYEQYF; cdr3_nt: TGTGCCAGCAGTTACTTCTACGAGCAGTACTTC
d_call: .; v_call: TRBV19; clone_size: .; j_call: TRBJ1-3; cdr3_aa: CASGSGAGNTIYF; cdr3_nt: TGTGCCAGTGGATCGGGAGCCGGAAACACCATATATTTT
d_call: .; v_call: TRBV19; clone_size: .; j_call: TRBJ2-7; cdr3_aa: CASSIRDEQYF; cdr3_nt: TGTGCCAGTAGTATTCGGGACGAGCAGTACTTC
d_call: .; v_call: TRBV5-1; clone_size: .; j_call: TRBJ1-4; cdr3_aa: CASSVLGPNEKLFF; cdr3_nt: TGCGCCAGCAGCGTACTGGGACCTAATGAAAAACTGTTTTTT
d_call: .; v_call: TRBV19; clone_size: .; j_call: TRBJ1-2; cdr3_aa: CARQPIRDSKGANYGYTF; cdr3_nt: TGTGCCCGTCAACCAATCCGGGACTCGAAAGGGGCTAACTATGGCTACACCTTC
d_call: .; v_call: TRBV6-5; clone_size: .; j_call: TRBJ1-6; cdr3_aa: CASIQTGYNSPLHF; cdr3_nt: TGTGCCAGCATCCAAACGGGTTATAATTCACCCCTCCACTTT
d_call: .; v_call: TRBV19; clone_size: .; j_call: TRBJ1-5; cdr3_aa: CASTGLPNQPQHF; cdr3_nt: TGTGCCAGCACGGGACTCCCCAATCAGCCCCAGCATTTT